This TCR beta chain was captured by sequencing in a study of metastatic and nonmetastatic thyroid tumors (dated by TCRdb to 2019 to 2021). With regard to the full study: Repertoires were compared across peripheral blood and tumor or nodule tissue samples from malignant and benign thyroid patients.

Preparation of the library involved PCR. This sample was sequenced with an Illumina HiSeq 4000. High-throughput sequencing was used to profile the CDR3 region of the TCR beta-chain in every patient. Regarding the original processing steps: The researchers built a classifier to tell apart papillary thyroid cancer patients with distant metastasis, based on CDR3 differences among clinicopathological groups. The Shannon index was used to measure repertoire diversity, and the Morisita-Horn index was used to measure how similar tumor and blood repertoires were. TCRdb reprocessed the public reads (quality trimming at Q25 with fastp, clone calling with MiXCR) and kept in-frame beta chains. What appears here as the V and J calls and clone size reflects TCRdb's work, not the paper's. This sample is represented by about 69,000 clones; 14% of them were singletons. The top ten clones comprise over 6% of the sample.

This clone has at least ten counts. The specificity of this receptor is unknown. No base qualities exist here, and no much larger clone lies one base off it. No treatment had been received by any patient before thyroid surgery. Using T-cell receptor beta sequencing, the researchers looked back retrospectively at clinical samples from patients, gathered between about 2012 and 2019. The paper's findings and limits, for the study overall: In both blood and tumor samples, TCR beta diversity was reported to be significantly higher in malignant tumors than in benign nodules.

The CDR1 and CDR2 encoded by the germline V gene (reference sequence) are GTSNPN and SVGIG. V lost 6 bases and J lost 8 bases, and the count of bases not matched to a germline gene is 4. There are 11 amino acids in the CDR3, from cysteine to phenylalanine inclusive. Of all the DNA, just the CDR3 is kept, 33 bases in frame from base 1. The chain is made from TRBV30 and TRBJ2-1; TRBD1 lines up with 7 middle nucleotides. The material sequenced was blood. The receptor comes from a male donor with papillary thyroid cancer or a benign thyroid nodule (not recorded which). Some clones in this sample may be carry-over from other donors' samples. The encoded CDR3 is CACATGHEQFF. At the DNA level, the sequence is TGTGCCTGCGCGACAGGGCATGAGCAGTTCTTC.